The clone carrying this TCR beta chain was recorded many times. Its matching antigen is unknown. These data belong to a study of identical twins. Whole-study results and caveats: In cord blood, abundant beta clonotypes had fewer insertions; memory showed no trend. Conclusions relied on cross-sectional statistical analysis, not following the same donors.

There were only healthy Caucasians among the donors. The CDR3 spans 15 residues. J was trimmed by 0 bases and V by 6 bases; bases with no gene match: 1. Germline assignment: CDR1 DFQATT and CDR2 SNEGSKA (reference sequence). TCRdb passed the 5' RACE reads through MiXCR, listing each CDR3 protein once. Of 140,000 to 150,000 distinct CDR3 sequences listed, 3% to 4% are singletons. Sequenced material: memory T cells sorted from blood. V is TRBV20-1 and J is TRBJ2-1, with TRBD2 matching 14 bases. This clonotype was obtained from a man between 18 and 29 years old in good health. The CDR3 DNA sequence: TGCAGTGCCGGGACTAGCGGGAGCTCCTACAATGAGCAGTTCTTC. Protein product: CSAGTSGSSYNEQFF.